Each of the 19 T cell receptor beta chains below was sequenced from the same sample in a study of T cell responses to AZD1222 COVID-19 vaccine. TCRdb's table, derived via immunoSEQ multiplex PCR, lists solely in-frame clones and lacks some. The table records 200,000 to 250,000 clones, roughly 91% of them present only once. This sample comprised peripheral blood, obtained on day 0 of MenACWY control vaccination. The origin of the receptors is an adult in good health.

In its sample, this clone was seen once. The chain has TRBV5-1 and TRBJ2-1, with 7 bases fitting TRBD1. V shed 0 bases, J shed 3 bases, and the junction held 0 bases outside the gene matches. This CDR3 has 14 amino acids. The germline CDR1 and CDR2 sequences are SGHRS and YFSETQ. CDR3 sequence: CASSLDRGYNEQFF. DNA for the CDR3: TGCGCCAGCAGCTTGGACAGGGGCTACAATGAGCAGTTCTTC.

This sequence joins TRBV27 and TRBJ1-1; 11 nucleotides align to TRBD1. Germline-derived CDR1 and CDR2 are MNHEY and SMNVEV (reference sequence). J was trimmed by 6 bases and V by 3 bases; bases with no gene match: 12. The CDR3 has 17 amino acids. The CDR3 nucleotides read TGTGCCAGCAGTTTCTATGGACAGGGGGCGCGTGGCGCTGAAGCTTTCTTT. Translated: CASSFYGQGARGAEAFF.

The V and J genes are TRBV12-3 or TRBV12-4 and TRBJ1-4; possible D gene TRBD1, 6 bases. The CDR3 runs 13 residues. Trimming took 3 bases from V and 8 from J, leaving 10 bases between them. The DNA of the CDR3 is TGTGCCAGCAGTTTGGGGGGCGGAGAAAAACTGTTTTTT. It is translated as CASSLGGGEKLFF.

The chain is built from TRBV6-2 or TRBV6-3 and TRBJ2-5; 7 bases fit TRBD2. There are 16 residues in the CDR3. With V trimmed by 6 bases and J by 0 bases, 10 bases remained unmatched. Germline V lookup: CDR1 MNHEY, CDR2 SVGEGT. This chain's CDR3 is CASSPPTSSHQETQYF. Here the CDR3 DNA reads TGTGCCAGCAGCCCTCCGACTAGCTCCCACCAAGAGACCCAGTACTTC.

This clone occurred a few times. V is TRBV5-1 and J is TRBJ1-1; 8 positions agree with TRBD1. CDR3 length: 14 amino acids. In germline, CDR1 is SGHRS, CDR2 YFSETQ. Losses at the gene ends were 1 base for V and 2 bases for J; bases not matched to a gene: 1. In DNA form, the CDR3 reads TGCGCCAGCAGCTTGACAGGGGGTAACACTGAAGCTTTCTTT. It translates to CASSLTGGNTEAFF.

V and J are TRBV12-1 and TRBJ1-4. TRBV12-1 is flagged as a pseudogene. This CDR3 region has 15 residues. In DNA form, the CDR3 reads TGTGCCAGCAGCCTCGGAGGGGACGCCGGGGAGAAACTGTTTTTT. Protein product: CASSLGGDAGEKLFF.

J is TRBJ2-6 and V is TRBV19, with 11 bases fitting TRBD1. The V gene's germline CDR1 is LNHDA and CDR2 SQIVND (reference sequence). CDR3 length equals 18 residues. Trimming took 2 bases from V and 4 from J; bases not matched to a gene: 7. The CDR3 DNA follows: TGTGCCAGTAGTATACCCGGACAGGGGGCGTGGGGGGCCAACGTCCTGACTTTC. This encodes CASSIPGQGAWGANVLTF.

The chain carries TRBV30 and TRBJ1-1; no definite D call. V lost 0 bases and J lost 0, with 5 bases in between. Germline CDR1 is GTSNPN and CDR2 is SVGIG (reference sequence). The CDR3 runs 13 residues. DNA of the CDR3: TGTGCCTGGAGTGTCGGAATGAACACTGAAGCTTTCTTT. This encodes CAWSVGMNTEAFF.

This sequence joins TRBV6-4 and TRBJ1-4, with a tentative D call TRBD1 (5 bases). The CDR3 loop spans 20 amino acids. Per germline, CDR1 MRHNA and CDR2 SNTAGT. Trimming removed 4 bases at V and 10 bases at J, with 34 bases between. The chain's CDR3 is CASSVLDGGARPGHLRKLFF. CDR3 bases: TGTGCCAGCAGTGTCCTCGATGGTGGGGCGAGGCCCGGCCACTTGAGAAAACTGTTTTTT.

This sequence joins TRBV6-2 or TRBV6-3 and TRBJ1-2; perhaps TRBD1 as D (5 bases). V was clipped by 0 bases and J by 4 bases, with 9 bases between them. This CDR3 spans 14 amino acids. Per the germline V gene, CDR1 is MNHEY and CDR2 is SVGEGT. In DNA form, the CDR3 reads TGTGCCAGCAGTTACTCCCAGGGTGGCTATGGCTACACCTTC. This sequence encodes CASSYSQGGYGYTF.

The chain is built from TRBV6-4 and TRBJ2-3; 7 nucleotides align to TRBD1. Germline V CDR1 and CDR2: MRHNA, SNTAGT. The CDR3 extends over 16 amino acids. The trim removed 0 bases at V and 0 bases at J, leaving 3 bases unmatched. The CDR3 region is CASSDSTGISTDTQYF. CDR3 bases: TGTGCCAGCAGTGACTCGACAGGGATAAGCACAGATACGCAGTATTTT.

This chain joins TRBV7-8 and TRBJ1-2; no clear D. Germline V CDR1 and CDR2: SGHVS, FQNEAQ. CDR3 length: 15 residues. Trimming took 7 bases from V and 8 from J, leaving 23 bases between them. The CDR3 is CASTPQGTQAGGYTF. The CDR3 DNA follows: TGTGCCAGCACCCCTCAAGGCACCCAGGCGGGCGGCTACACCTTC.

This clone appeared a few times. The chain uses TRBV12-3 or TRBV12-4 and TRBJ2-5; D gene unclear. V lost 5 bases, J lost 5 bases, and 12 bases lay in between. The CDR3 is 13 amino acids. This chain's CDR3 is CASSPYLFETQYF. The CDR3 DNA sequence: TGTGCCAGCAGTCCCTACCTTTTCGAGACCCAGTACTTC.

The V call is TRBV20-1, the J call TRBJ2-1, with D unresolved. The CDR3 is 11 amino acids. V lost 6 bases and J 5 bases, leaving 8 bases between the germline ends. The germline CDR1 and CDR2 sequences are DFQATT and SNEGSKA (reference sequence). The CDR3 sequence is CSAYSNNEQFF. The CDR3 DNA follows: TGCAGTGCCTATAGCAACAATGAGCAGTTCTTC.

The chain recombines TRBV5-1 with TRBJ1-6; D not certain. The germline V gene has CDR1 SGHRS and CDR2 YFSETQ. The CDR3 spans 14 residues. The V end lost 1 base, the J end lost 7 bases, and 9 bases lay between the germline ends. The CDR3 protein is CASSLQSSNSPLHF. In DNA form, the CDR3 reads TGCGCCAGCAGCTTGCAGTCCTCAAATTCACCCCTCCACTTT.

V gene TRBV3-1 (or the pseudogene TRBV3-2) combines with J gene TRBJ1-2; 7 positions match TRBD1. Per the germline V gene, CDR1 is LGHDT and CDR2 is YNNKEL (reference sequence). This CDR3 is built from 14 residues. V lost 1 base, J lost 4 bases, and 3 bases stayed unmatched. The CDR3: CASSQGGDSYGYTF. The CDR3 DNA reads TGTGCCAGCAGCCAAGGAGGGGACAGCTATGGCTACACCTTC.

This chain joins TRBV5-1 and TRBJ1-2; perhaps TRBD1 as D (5 bases). Germline CDR1 SGHRS, CDR2 YFSETQ. CDR3 length: 15 residues. V was trimmed by 6 bases and J by 4 bases, leaving 19 bases between them. The CDR3 reads CASNTGQKTSYGYTF. In DNA, the CDR3 is TGCGCCAGCAACACGGGGCAGAAGACCAGCTATGGCTACACCTTC.

The CDR3 loop is CASKSLRGALWSEQYF. The CDR3 bases are TGTGCCAGCAAAAGCCTAAGGGGGGCTTTGTGGAGCGAGCAGTACTTC. The chain couples TRBV21-1 to TRBJ2-7. TRBV21-1 is a recognized pseudogene. CDR3 length: 16 amino acids.

The V gene is TRBV7-2, the J gene TRBJ1-1; no definite D call. V was clipped by 6 bases and J by 2 bases, with 10 bases between them. The CDR3 contains 13 residues. The V gene's germline CDR1 is SGHTA and CDR2 FQGNSA. DNA of the CDR3: TGTGCCAGCAGGCTGACACTTAACACTGAAGCTTTCTTT. It translates to CASRLTLNTEAFF.